This entry features one T cell receptor beta chain sequence. What it recognizes is unknown. Expressed TCRB transcripts were sequenced, since all the RNA that had been isolated was reverse transcribed. The method was immunoSEQ multiplex PCR; TCRdb's version includes in-frame clones alone and lacks a portion of them. The sample has 600,000 or so clones, 12% seen once. This sample is part of a study of beta chain features in type 1 diabetes. On the study more broadly: Age, gender and cell yields were alike across patients and healthy donors.

General study points: Insertions at VDJ junctions were less frequent in type 1 diabetes patients. These patients also deleted more nucleotides at the same junctions. The cDNA sequencing approach could over-represent high-TCR-expressing cells. PCR may have favored shorter templates equally in patients and controls. Shorter TCRB CDR3s, moderately but significantly so, were found in Type 1 diabetes patients in all four CD4+ subsets.

CDR1 PRHDT and CDR2 FYEKMQ come from the germline V gene (reference sequence). The V end lost 4 bases, the J end lost 5 bases, and 8 bases lay between the germline ends. The CDR3 is 12 residues long. The clonotype comes from a man younger than 40 with type 1 diabetes. The rearrangement joins TRBV13 to TRBJ1-1; D ambiguous. Sample: naive CD4+ T cells from blood. DNA of the CDR3: TGTGCCAGCAGCTCCACGGGTACTGAAGCTTTCTTT. Its translation: CASSSTGTEAFF.